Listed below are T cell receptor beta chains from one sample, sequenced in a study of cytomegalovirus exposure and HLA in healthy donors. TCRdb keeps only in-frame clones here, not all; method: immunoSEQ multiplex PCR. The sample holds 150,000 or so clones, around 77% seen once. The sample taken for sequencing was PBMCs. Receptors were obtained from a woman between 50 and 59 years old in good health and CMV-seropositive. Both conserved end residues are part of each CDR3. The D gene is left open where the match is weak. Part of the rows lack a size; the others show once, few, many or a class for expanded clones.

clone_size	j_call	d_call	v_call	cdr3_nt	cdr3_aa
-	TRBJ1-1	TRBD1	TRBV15	TGTGCCACCAACGTAGACCGGGACAGTGAAGCTTTCTTT	CATNVDRDSEAFF
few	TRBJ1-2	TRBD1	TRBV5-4	TGTGCCAGCAGCTTGCCAGGGGGATCGAACTATGGCTACACCTTC	CASSLPGGSNYGYTF
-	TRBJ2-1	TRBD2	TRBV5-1	TGCGCCAGCAGCCGCATGGGGGGTAGCGGGAGGATCTCCTACAATGAGCAGTTCTTC	CASSRMGGSGRISYNEQFF
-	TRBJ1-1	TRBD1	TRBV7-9	TGTTCCAGCAGCTCCCCCGACAGGGGGAGGACTGAAGCTTTCTTT	CSSSSPDRGRTEAFF
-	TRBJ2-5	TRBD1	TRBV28	TGTGCCAGCAGTTCGTGGACAGGTCTGCAAGAGACCCAGTACTTC	CASSSWTGLQETQYF
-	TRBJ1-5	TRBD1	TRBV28	TGTGCCAGCAGACAGGGGAGAAGCCGGAATCAGCCCCAGCATTTT	CASRQGRSRNQPQHF
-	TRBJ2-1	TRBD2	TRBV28	TGTGCCAGCAGTCCTAGCGGGAGAGGTGAGCAGTTCTTC	CASSPSGRGEQFF
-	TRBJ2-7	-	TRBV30	TGTGCCTGGACCTACTCTTCTATGTCCTACGAGCAGTACTTC	CAWTYSSMSYEQYF
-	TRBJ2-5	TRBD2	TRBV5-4	TGTGCCAGCAGCTTGGCCGGGGGGGGTCAAGAGACCCAGTACTTC	CASSLAGGGQETQYF
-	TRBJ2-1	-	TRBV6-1	TGTGCCAGCAGTGAACGGACTGGGAACTACAATGAGCAGTTCTTC	CASSERTGNYNEQFF
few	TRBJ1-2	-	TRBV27	TGTGCCAGCAGTTTAGGGGGAGGCCAAAATGGCTACACCTTC	CASSLGGGQNGYTF
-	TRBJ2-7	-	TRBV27	TGTGCCAGCAGAAGGGGAATCAACGAGCAGTACTTC	CASRRGINEQYF
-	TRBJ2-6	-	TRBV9	TGTGCCAGCAGCGTTTCTGTGGAGGCCTCCCTCTCTGGGGCCAACGTCCTGACTTTC	CASSVSVEASLSGANVLTF
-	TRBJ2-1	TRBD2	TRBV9	TGTGCCAGCAGCGTGAGCGGGGGGAATTCCTACAATGAGCAGTTCTTC	CASSVSGGNSYNEQFF
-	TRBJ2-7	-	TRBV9	TGTGCCAGCAGCCCGTTATACGAGCAGTACTTC	CASSPLYEQYF
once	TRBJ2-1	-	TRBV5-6	TGTGCCAGCAGCTTGATCCTCTCCTACAATGAGCAGTTCTTC	CASSLILSYNEQFF
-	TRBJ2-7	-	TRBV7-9	TGTGCCAGCAGGAGATTGCAGACTAGCTACGAGCAGTACTTC	CASRRLQTSYEQYF
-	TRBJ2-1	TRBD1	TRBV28	TGTGCCAGCAGTAACAGGGGGCTGTTCACCTACAATGAGCAGTTCTTC	CASSNRGLFTYNEQFF
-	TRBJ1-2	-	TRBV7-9	TGTGCCAGCAGCTTGGGCAACTCCAACTATGGCTACACCTTC	CASSLGNSNYGYTF
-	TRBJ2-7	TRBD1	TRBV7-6	TGTGCCAGCAGCTTAGGAGTATTGGACAGGGACTACGAGCAGTACTTC	CASSLGVLDRDYEQYF
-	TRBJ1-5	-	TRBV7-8	TGTGCCAGCAGCTTTCCGGGCGGGCAGCCCCAGCATTTT	CASSFPGGQPQHF
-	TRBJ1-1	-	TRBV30	TGTGCCTGGAAGTTCCGAAGTTCGTCCGGTGAAGCTTTCTTT	CAWKFRSSSGEAFF
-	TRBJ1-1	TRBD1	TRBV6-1	TGTGCCAGCGGCCGAACCTTGACAGGGGGTGGAGAAGCTTTCTTT	CASGRTLTGGGEAFF
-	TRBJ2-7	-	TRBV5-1	TGCGCCAGCAGCCCGGCGGACCGGGGAGGATACGAGCAGTACTTC	CASSPADRGGYEQYF
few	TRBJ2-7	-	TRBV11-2	TGTGCCAGCAGGCATTTGACAGGGAGGAACACCTACGAGCAGTACTTC	CASRHLTGRNTYEQYF
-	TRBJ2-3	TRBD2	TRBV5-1	TGCGCCAGCAGCTTGGTTTTTGTAGCGGGGAGCACAGATACGCAGTATTTT	CASSLVFVAGSTDTQYF
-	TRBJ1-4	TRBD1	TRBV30	TGTGCCTGGAGTAGGAGGACAGGGCTTAATGAAAAACTGTTTTTT	CAWSRRTGLNEKLFF
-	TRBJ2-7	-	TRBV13	TGTGCCAGCAGCTTATACCCCCTACAGGGCTACGAGCAGTACTTC	CASSLYPLQGYEQYF
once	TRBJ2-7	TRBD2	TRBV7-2	TGTGCCAGCAGCTTAGTAGGGACTAGCGGTTCCTACGAGCAGTACTTC	CASSLVGTSGSYEQYF
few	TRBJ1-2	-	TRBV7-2	TGTGCCAGCAGCTTACGTGGGGCAGGGAACTATGGCTACACCTTC	CASSLRGAGNYGYTF
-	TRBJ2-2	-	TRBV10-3	TGTGCCATCAGCCCTGGGTCAGGGGAGTATGTCACCGGGGAGCTGTTTTTT	CAISPGSGEYVTGELFF
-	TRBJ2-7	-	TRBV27	TGTGCCAGCAGTTCTACAGGAGAAGAGCGGTACTTC	CASSSTGEERYF
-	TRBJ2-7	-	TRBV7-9	TGTTCCAGCAGCTTACGGGCCGGGGCCTACGAGCAGTACTTC	CSSSLRAGAYEQYF
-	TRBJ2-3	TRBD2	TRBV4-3	TGCGCCAGCAGCCAAGCCCTAGCGGGGGGCACAGATACGCAGTATTTT	CASSQALAGGTDTQYF
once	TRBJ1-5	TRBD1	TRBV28	TGTGCCAGCAGATCGGGGGGGACAGGGTATCAGCCCCAGCATTTT	CASRSGGTGYQPQHF
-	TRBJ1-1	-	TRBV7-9	TGTGCCAGCAGCTTAGTTCCCGTGAACACTGAAGCTTTCTTT	CASSLVPVNTEAFF
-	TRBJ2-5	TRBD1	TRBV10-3	TGTGCCGCGTCCGACAGGGGGCGTATAGAGACCCAGTACTTC	CAASDRGRIETQYF
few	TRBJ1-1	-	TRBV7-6	TGTGCCAGCAGCTTATATATTCGAGGGAACACTGAAGCTTTCTTT	CASSLYIRGNTEAFF
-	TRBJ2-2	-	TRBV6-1	TGTGCCAGCATATATGTGAACACCGGGGAGCTGTTTTTT	CASIYVNTGELFF
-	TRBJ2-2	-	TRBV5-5	TGTGCCAGCACCAGGGGACCCGGGGAGCTGTTTTTT	CASTRGPGELFF
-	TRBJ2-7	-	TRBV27	TGTGCCAGCACGGAGTACTTAGGTCACGAGCAGTACTTC	CASTEYLGHEQYF
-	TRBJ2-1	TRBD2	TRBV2	TGTGCCAGCAGTGAACAAGGGCTAGCGGGCGGTGAGCAGTTCTTC	CASSEQGLAGGEQFF
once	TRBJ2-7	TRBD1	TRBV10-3	TGTGCCATCTCTGGCCCGGGACAGGGGAACGAGCAGTACTTC	CAISGPGQGNEQYF
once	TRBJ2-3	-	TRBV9	TGTGCCAGCAGCGCCCAGGGTAAAAGAGATACGCAGTATTTT	CASSAQGKRDTQYF
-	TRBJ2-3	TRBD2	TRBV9	TGTGCCAGCAGCGTGGGGGGGCTCTCATGGACTAGCGGGAGGGCCAACACAGATACGCAGTATTTT	CASSVGGLSWTSGRANTDTQYF
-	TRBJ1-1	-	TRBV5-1	TGCGCCAGCAGCGTGTTTTCGAGGAACTTGAACACTGAAGCTTTCTTT	CASSVFSRNLNTEAFF
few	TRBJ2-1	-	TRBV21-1	TGTGCCAGTAGCACTTTCGGACTAGCGTTCTACAATGAGCAGTTCTTC	CASSTFGLAFYNEQFF
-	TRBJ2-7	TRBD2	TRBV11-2	TGTGCCAGCAGCCCAGACGGGGGGATCAGCTCCTACAAGCAGTACTTC	CASSPDGGISSYKQYF
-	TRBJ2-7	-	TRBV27	TGTGCCAGCAGTCAAGGGGTAAGGGGGTACGAGCAGTACTTC	CASSQGVRGYEQYF
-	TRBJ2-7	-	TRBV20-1	TGCAGTGCTAGAGATCTCGGGGGGCAGTACTTC	CSARDLGGQYF
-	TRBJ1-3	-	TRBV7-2	TGTGCCAGCAGCTTAGATAGAATTTACTCTGGAAACACCATATATTTT	CASSLDRIYSGNTIYF
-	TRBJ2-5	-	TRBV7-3	TGTGCCAGCAGCCGTGGACAGCAAGAGACCCAGTACTTC	CASSRGQQETQYF
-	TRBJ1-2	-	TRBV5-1	TGCGCCAGCAGCTTGGGAGGGGGGGATGGCTACACCTTC	CASSLGGGDGYTF
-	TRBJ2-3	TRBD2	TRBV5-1	TGCGCCAGCAGCACGGGACTAGCGGGAGGGCCGGCAGATACGCAGTATTTT	CASSTGLAGGPADTQYF
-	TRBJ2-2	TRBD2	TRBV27	TGTGCCAGCAGTTTCTTATGGACTAGCGGGAGAATTGGCACCGGGGAGCTGTTTTTT	CASSFLWTSGRIGTGELFF
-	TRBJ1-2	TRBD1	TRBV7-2	TGTGCCAGCAGCAGGACAGGGGACTATGGCTACACCTTC	CASSRTGDYGYTF
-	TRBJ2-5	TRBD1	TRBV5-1	TGCGCCAGCAGCCGGACGACAGGGGAAAAGACCCAGTACTTC	CASSRTTGEKTQYF
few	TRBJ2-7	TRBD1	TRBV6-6	TGTGCCAGCAGTTACTCTAGGGACAGGACCTCCTACGAGCAGTACTTC	CASSYSRDRTSYEQYF
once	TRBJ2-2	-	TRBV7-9	TGTGCCAGCAGCTTGGGGGCACGGGAGCTGTTTTTT	CASSLGARELFF
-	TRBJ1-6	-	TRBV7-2	TGTGCCAGCAGCTTCGGGGGTAGTTCACCCCTCCACTTT	CASSFGGSSPLHF